The next 31 T cell receptor beta chains were all read from a single sample in a study of cytomegalovirus exposure and HLA in healthy donors. Method: immunoSEQ multiplex PCR; TCRdb's copy keeps in-frame clones and lacks some. Among 150,000 to 200,000 clones, around 84% were seen once, and the ten largest hold approximately 16%. The sample taken for sequencing was PBMCs. The receptors shown here come from a man aged 18 to 29 in good health and CMV-seropositive.

The chain recombines TRBV11-3 with TRBJ1-1; D not certain. CDR1 is SGHNT, CDR2 YENEEA, per germline. V shed 0 bases and J shed 6 bases, with 5 bases lying between them. CDR3 size: 12 residues. CDR3 in amino acids: CASSLDSPEAFF. The CDR3 bases are TGTGCCAGCAGCTTAGATAGCCCTGAAGCTTTCTTT.

The chain is built from TRBV5-1 and TRBJ2-7; D may be TRBD2 (6 bases). Per the germline V gene, CDR1 is SGHRS and CDR2 is YFSETQ. V was clipped by 4 bases and J by 1 base, with 15 bases between them. This CDR3 contains 15 residues. This CDR3 reads CASSVGGTDSYEQYF. The CDR3 bases are TGCGCCAGCAGCGTGGGCGGGACTGATTCCTACGAGCAGTACTTC.

This rearrangement joins TRBV5-1 to TRBJ1-4; possible D gene TRBD1, 5 bases. The V gene lost 5 bases and the J gene lost 0 bases, with 8 bases spanning the gap. Germline V gene sequence: CDR1 SGHRS, CDR2 YFSETQ. This CDR3 contains 14 residues. In DNA, the CDR3 is TGCGCCAGCAGACAGGACGCAACTAATGAAAAACTGTTTTTT. It yields the protein CASRQDATNEKLFF.

The J gene is TRBJ2-7, the V gene TRBV6-5; 9 bases line up with TRBD1. The germline CDR1 and CDR2 sequences are MNHEY and SVGAGI. Germline trimming cut 0 bases from V and 6 bases from J; bases unmatched to any gene: 3. This CDR3 is 14 amino acids long. CDR3 DNA sequence: TGTGCCAGCAGTTACTCTCGACAGGGGGGCGAGCAGTACTTC. Its protein is CASSYSRQGGEQYF.

This rearrangement joins TRBV27 to TRBJ1-2; 9 nucleotides line up with TRBD1. The CDR3 runs 13 residues. Trimming cost V 10 bases and J 8 bases; bases outside gene matches: 11. CDR1 and CDR2 (germline): MNHEY, SMNVEV (reference sequence). This chain's CDR3 is CATPPGTGNGYTF. In DNA, the CDR3 is TGTGCCACCCCCCCTGGGACAGGGAACGGCTACACCTTC.

This chain connects TRBV19 to TRBJ1-6; D remains unclear. V shed 3 bases and J shed 5 bases, with 11 bases lying between them. CDR1 is LNHDA and CDR2 is SQIVND in the germline V gene (reference sequence). There are 15 residues in the CDR3. CDR3 sequence reads: CASSIVGLNNSPLHF. CDR3 in DNA: TGTGCCAGTAGTATCGTTGGACTGAATAATTCACCCCTCCACTTT.

The J gene is TRBJ2-7, the V gene TRBV7-2; D may be TRBD1 (6 bases). This CDR3 is 14 amino acids long. Between the trimmed V and J ends, which lost 1 base and 4 bases, there was a span of 11 bases. CDR1 SGHTA and CDR2 FQGNSA come from the germline V gene. In nucleotides, the CDR3 is TGTGCCAGCAGCTTAGAAGGGGGTTATTACGAGCAGTACTTC. Protein: CASSLEGGYYEQYF.

This chain joins TRBV15 and TRBJ1-1; 8 nucleotides agree with TRBD1. Trimming took 1 base from V and 1 from J; bases not matched to a gene: 5. Germline values: CDR1 LNHNV, CDR2 YYDKDF (reference sequence). The CDR3 totals 16 residues. The CDR3, as DNA: TGTGCCACCAGCAGAGGGACAGGGTTGGGGAACACTGAAGCTTTCTTT. Its protein is CATSRGTGLGNTEAFF.

The rearrangement joins TRBV7-3 to TRBJ2-1; D possibly corresponds to TRBD2 (6 bases). CDR3 size: 15 residues. Per germline, CDR1 SGHTA and CDR2 FQGTGA. V was trimmed by 5 bases and J by 4 bases, leaving 15 bases between them. In DNA, the CDR3 is TGTGCCAGCAGCCTGGGAGCGGGTGGATACAATGAGCAGTTCTTC. It yields the protein CASSLGAGGYNEQFF. Combining the CDR3 with reference TRBV7-3 and TRBJ2-1 gives the whole variable domain GAGVSQTPSNKVTEKGKYVELRCDPISGHTALYWYRQSLGQGPEFLIYFQGTGAADDSGLPNDRFFAVRPEGSVSTLKIQRTERGDSAVYLCASSLGAGGYNEQFFGPGTRLTVL.

The gene calls are TRBV23-1 and TRBJ1-1; 10 bases align to TRBD1. TRBV23-1 is an ORF, and what it does is uncertain. Trimming cost V 4 bases and J 4 bases; bases outside gene matches: 12. CDR3 length equals 17 residues. The CDR3 DNA follows: TGCGCCAGCAGTCCTATCCCTCTTGGGACAGGGGTCACTGAAGCTTTCTTT. It yields the protein CASSPIPLGTGVTEAFF.

The chain combines TRBV6-5 with TRBJ1-4; D is unresolved. Germline V gene data show CDR1 as MNHEY and CDR2 as SVGAGI. CDR3 size: 16 residues. V was cut by 2 bases and J by 1 base, with 11 bases left in between. Here the CDR3 reads CASSYLPGGTNEKLFF. The CDR3 nucleotides read TGTGCCAGCAGTTACCTGCCGGGAGGAACTAATGAAAAACTGTTTTTT.

Only a few counts were recorded for this clone. The chain recombines TRBV2 with TRBJ2-7; D call uncertain. The V gene lost 10 bases and the J gene lost 1 base, with 11 bases spanning the gap. CDR1 and CDR2 from the germline V gene are SNHLY and FYNNEI. The CDR3 covers 12 residues. The CDR3 nucleotides read TGTGCCACTCTAACTGATTCCTACGAGCAGTACTTC. Translation gives CATLTDSYEQYF.

The chain couples TRBV30 to TRBJ1-2; possible D gene TRBD1, 5 bases. The CDR3 covers 14 residues. The V end lost 3 bases, the J end lost 5 bases, and 16 bases lay between the germline ends. Looked up from germline, CDR1 is GTSNPN and CDR2 is SVGIG (reference sequence). The CDR3 DNA sequence: TGTGCCTGGAGACTCTGGGACTCGGATTATGGCTACACCTTC. Translated: CAWRLWDSDYGYTF.

This clone was counted a few times. The chain carries TRBV5-1 and TRBJ1-1, with TRBD1 as a possible D gene (6 bases). Germline-derived CDR1 and CDR2 are SGHRS and YFSETQ. There are 13 residues in the CDR3. Trimming cost V 5 bases and J 10 bases, with 18 bases left between them. The CDR3 loop is CASSFLQGRGAFF. CDR3 DNA: TGCGCCAGCAGTTTCTTGCAGGGGAGGGGAGCTTTCTTT.

The table lists this clone with a few counts. This chain links TRBV28 with TRBJ1-6; no clear D. The CDR3 runs 14 residues. V shed 2 bases and J shed 10 bases, with 12 bases lying between them. The germline gives CDR1 MDHEN, CDR2 SYDVKM. CDR3 loop: CASSLTGAQSPLHF. DNA of the CDR3: TGTGCCAGCAGTTTAACGGGAGCCCAATCACCCCTCCACTTT.

This chain connects TRBV6-5 to TRBJ2-1; 7 nucleotides line up with TRBD1. In germline, CDR1 is MNHEY, CDR2 SVGAGI. Losses at the gene ends were 5 bases for V and 4 bases for J; bases not matched to a gene: 5. The CDR3 has 14 residues. CDR3 in DNA: TGTGCCAGCAGTCCCGGGACAGCTTACAATGAGCAGTTCTTC. Its protein product is CASSPGTAYNEQFF.

The rearrangement joins TRBV9 to TRBJ1-2, with D hard to call. The V end was cut by 0 bases, the J end by 4 bases, with 10 bases between. This CDR3 comprises 14 residues. The germline V gene encodes CDR1 SGDLS and CDR2 YYNGEE. In nucleotides, the CDR3 is TGTGCCAGCAGCGTAGCCCCAGAGGCCTATGGCTACACCTTC. Amino acids: CASSVAPEAYGYTF.

The chain uses TRBV27 and TRBJ1-1; TRBD1 agrees at 7 bases. Per germline, CDR1 MNHEY and CDR2 SMNVEV (reference sequence). After removal of 1 base from V and 1 base from J, the junction contained 3 bases not matched to a gene. The CDR3 spans 15 residues. CDR3 region: CASSLYRGANTEAFF. The CDR3 coding sequence is TGTGCCAGCAGTTTATACAGGGGCGCGAACACTGAAGCTTTCTTT.

The rearrangement joins TRBV14 to TRBJ1-3; a possible D gene is TRBD1 (5 bases). The CDR3 totals 16 residues. Germline V gives CDR1 SGHDN, CDR2 FVKESK. With 1 base removed from V and 0 bases from J, the gap between germline ends came to 10 bases. The CDR3 here is CASSQGGAGSGNTIYF. The CDR3, as DNA: TGTGCCAGCAGCCAAGGTGGGGCAGGCTCTGGAAACACCATATATTTT.

This clone turned up a few times. This chain connects TRBV15 to TRBJ1-1, with a tentative D call TRBD1 (5 bases). This CDR3 has 15 amino acids. Germline loops: CDR1 LNHNV, CDR2 YYDKDF (reference sequence). V shed 0 bases and J shed 5 bases, with 13 bases lying between them. Here the CDR3 reads CATSRDSGGGTEAFF. The CDR3 nucleotides are TGTGCCACCAGCAGAGATTCTGGGGGAGGTACTGAAGCTTTCTTT.

This chain uses TRBV5-1 with TRBJ2-3; 8 positions agree with TRBD2. The CDR3 contains 16 residues. With 0 bases clipped from V and 0 bases from J, the junction kept 3 bases outside the gene matches. CDR1 SGHRS and CDR2 YFSETQ come from the germline V gene. The CDR3 region has the DNA TGCGCCAGCAGCTTGGGACGGGGGGGAAGCACAGATACGCAGTATTTT. Its protein product is CASSLGRGGSTDTQYF.

The gene calls are TRBV18 and TRBJ1-1; D is unresolved. V was cut by 3 bases and J by 6 bases, with 14 bases left in between. The CDR3 is 14 residues long. Germline CDR1 is KGHSH and CDR2 is LQKENI. CDR3 sequence reads: CASSPFSRGAEAFF. As DNA, the CDR3 is TGTGCCAGCTCACCTTTTTCCCGGGGTGCTGAAGCTTTCTTT.

The chain couples TRBV28 to TRBJ2-7, with 9 bases that match TRBD2. V was pared by 6 bases and J by 3 bases, with 12 bases of the junction left unmatched. Germline V gene lookup returns CDR1 MDHEN and CDR2 SYDVKM. This CDR3 has 16 amino acids. CDR3 sequence reads: CASSSPWREGSYEQYF. The CDR3 DNA reads TGTGCCAGCAGCTCTCCTTGGCGGGAGGGTAGCTACGAGCAGTACTTC. Complete variable domain (other parts from reference TRBV28 and TRBJ2-7): DVKVTQSSRYLVKRTGEKVFLECVQDMDHENMFWYRQDPGLGLRLIYFSYDVKMKEKGDIPEGYSVSREKKERFSLILESASTNQTSMYLCASSSPWREGSYEQYFGPGTRLTVT.

This chain joins TRBV2 and TRBJ2-5; a possible D gene is TRBD2 (6 bases). The CDR3 totals 14 residues. Deletions cut 5 bases from V and 4 bases from J, with 14 bases between. Germline V gene lookup returns CDR1 SNHLY and CDR2 FYNNEI. CDR3 sequence: CASSPTSIRETQYF. In DNA form, the CDR3 reads TGTGCCAGCAGTCCCACTAGCATCCGAGAGACCCAGTACTTC.

Here the CDR3 reads CASSLGRRNEKLFF. CDR3 in DNA: TGTGCCAGCAGCTTGGGGAGGAGGAATGAAAAACTGTTTTTT. This chain joins TRBV7-2 and TRBJ1-4; no clear D. The germline CDR1 and CDR2 sequences are SGHTA and FQGNSA. V was trimmed by 3 bases and J by 5 bases, leaving 10 bases between them. The CDR3 length is 14 residues.

This chain connects TRBV30 to TRBJ2-5, with TRBD1 as a possible D gene (5 bases). Germline CDR1 GTSNPN, CDR2 SVGIG (reference sequence). V was shortened by 4 bases and J by 4 bases, with 13 bases between the two germline ends. The CDR3 has 13 amino acids. CDR3 residues: CAWTQGARETQYF. In DNA form, the CDR3 reads TGTGCCTGGACCCAAGGGGCCAGAGAGACCCAGTACTTC.

The J gene is TRBJ2-7, the V gene TRBV27; D is possibly TRBD1 (6 bases). V was shortened by 2 bases and J by 0 bases, with 11 bases between the two germline ends. The CDR3 consists of 15 residues. Germline CDR1 and CDR2: MNHEY and SMNVEV (reference sequence). The CDR3 DNA is TGTGCCAGCAGTTTAGTGGACAGTAGCTCCTACGAGCAGTACTTC. Translating it yields CASSLVDSSSYEQYF.

V gene TRBV13 combines with J gene TRBJ2-7, with 15 positions matching TRBD2. Germline CDR1 and CDR2: PRHDT and FYEKMQ (reference sequence). The J segment lost 5 bases and the V segment lost 5 bases, leaving 7 bases of the junction unmatched. The CDR3 consists of 16 residues. In nucleotides, the CDR3 is TGTGCCAGCAGCGCAGAGGGACTAGCGGGGGGCCACGAGCAGTACTTC. This encodes CASSAEGLAGGHEQYF.

The V gene is TRBV28, the J gene TRBJ2-7, with 8 positions matching TRBD2. The CDR3 totals 16 residues. V trimming: 5 bases; J trimming: 3 bases; junction bases outside the gene matches: 12. Germline V CDR1 and CDR2: MDHEN, SYDVKM. The CDR3 loop reads CASSRPGLVTNYEQYF. For the CDR3, the DNA is TGTGCCAGCAGTCGCCCGGGACTAGTGACCAACTACGAGCAGTACTTC. Supplemented by reference TRBV28 and TRBJ2-7, the full variable domain reads DVKVTQSSRYLVKRTGEKVFLECVQDMDHENMFWYRQDPGLGLRLIYFSYDVKMKEKGDIPEGYSVSREKKERFSLILESASTNQTSMYLCASSRPGLVTNYEQYFGPGTRLTVT.

In its sample, this clone was seen a few times. V usage is TRBV5-1 and J usage is TRBJ1-2, with 7 bases that match TRBD1. Germline CDR1 reads SGHRS; CDR2 reads YFSETQ. J was trimmed by 2 bases and V by 4 bases; bases with no gene match: 5. CDR3 size: 14 residues. The DNA for the CDR3 is TGCGCCAGCAGCCCACAGACAGGGAACTATGGCTACACCTTC. It specifies CASSPQTGNYGYTF.

Written as DNA, the CDR3 is TGTGCCAGCAGCTCTCTAGCGGTAAGCTCCTACAATGAGCAGTTCTTC. It is translated as CASSSLAVSSYNEQFF. The chain couples TRBV9 to TRBJ2-1; 7 nucleotides align to TRBD2. Germline V gene sequence: CDR1 SGDLS, CDR2 YYNGEE. CDR3 size: 16 residues. V lost 4 bases, J lost 0 bases, and 7 bases stayed unmatched.